This passage covers 4 T cell receptor beta chains from one sample sequenced in a study of beta chain features in type 1 diabetes. Study-wide findings and caveats: TCRB CDR3 length was moderately but significantly reduced in all four CD4+ subsets of Type 1 diabetes patients.

These receptors have no identified antigens. The study reverse transcribed the entire isolated RNA, so it sequenced expressed TCRB transcripts. TCRdb keeps only in-frame clones here, not all; method: immunoSEQ multiplex PCR. The data show 40,000 to 55,000 clones, around 45% seen once. Sequencing was performed on stem cell memory CD4+ T cells from blood. These receptors originate from a man younger than 45 with type 1 diabetes.

V usage is TRBV7-9 and J usage is TRBJ1-2; 7 bases line up with TRBD1. V shed 5 bases and J 7 bases; nucleotides not matched to a gene: 7. CDR3 size: 13 residues. Germline V lookup: CDR1 SEHNR, CDR2 FQNEAQ (reference sequence). CDR3 protein: CASSLGGASGYTF. The DNA of the CDR3 is TGTGCCAGCAGCCTAGGGGGCGCAAGTGGCTACACCTTC.

This rearrangement joins TRBV7-3 to TRBJ1-5; D uncertain. Germline V CDR1 and CDR2: SGHTA, FQGTGA. The CDR3 extends over 13 amino acids. The germline V and J ends were trimmed by 3 bases and 5 bases, with 8 bases remaining between them. The DNA of the CDR3 is TGTGCCAGCAGCTTCGCCGCGGATCAGCCCCAGCATTTT. Its translation is CASSFAADQPQHF.

The table lists this clone with a few counts. The rearrangement joins TRBV2 to TRBJ1-6; D is uncertain. The CDR3 has 11 amino acids. The germline gives CDR1 SNHLY, CDR2 FYNNEI. With 7 bases removed from V and 12 bases from J, the gap between germline ends came to 10 bases. The CDR3 DNA is TGTGCCAGCACCGTCCGGGGACCCCTCCACTTT. Protein sequence: CASTVRGPLHF.

J is TRBJ1-2 and V is TRBV6-5, with 12 bases aligning to TRBD1. Germline CDR1 and CDR2: MNHEY and SVGAGI. The CDR3 sequence is 14 residues long. Unmatched junction bases numbered 5, after V lost 8 bases and J lost 4 bases. CDR3 sequence reads: CASGRDRGPYGYTF. The CDR3 DNA reads as TGTGCCAGCGGCCGGGACAGGGGGCCCTATGGCTACACCTTC.